This TCR beta chain was captured in a study of cytomegalovirus exposure and HLA in healthy donors. Overall study results and limits: Using the classifier, cytomegalovirus status was reportedly diagnosed with high specificity and sensitivity. Rates of TCR association differed by HLA locus in a later analysis, with DRB1 highest and HLA-C lowest. Previously analyzed data showed that most TCR beta V segments were productive at a frequency of about 87% or about 30%.

This CDR3 comprises 14 residues. The trim removed 0 bases at V and 5 bases at J, leaving 3 bases unmatched. The V gene's germline CDR1 is KGHSH and CDR2 LQKENI. On this clone: Its antigen is not identified.

Use of 60 Vbeta and 13 Jbeta primers characterized the PCR. Clones were read by immunoSEQ multiplex PCR, and TCRdb kept only the in-frame ones, dropping some. The sample lists approximately 160,000 clones; 77% were seen once. Sequenced: PBMCs. The origin of this receptor is a woman aged 40 to 55 in good health and CMV-seropositive. The J gene is TRBJ2-5, the V gene TRBV18; 7 bases map to TRBD2. CDR3 loop: CASSPPSGMETQYF. The CDR3 bases are TGTGCCAGCTCACCACCAAGCGGGATGGAGACCCAGTACTTC.